This entry describes one TCR beta chain. Its antigen remains unidentified. With 2 bases removed from V and 0 bases from J, the gap between germline ends came to 13 bases. The length of the CDR3 is 17 residues. Germline CDR1 and CDR2: LGHDT and YNNKEL (reference sequence). The record originates from a study of response to subunit inactivated influenza vaccine. The study's findings and limits: Every seasonal influenza vaccination brings in few new T cells, the authors suggested.

Using its own MiXCR run on the RT-PCR reads, TCRdb lists one record per CDR3 protein. The sample carries about 520,000 distinct CDR3 sequences, approximately 10% recorded once. This sequence joins TRBV3-1 and TRBJ1-4; no clear D gene. The material was PBMCs from blood, obtained 40 to 50 days after vaccination. This sequence originates from a man aged 50-59 years who received an inactivated influenza vaccine. CDR3 in DNA: TGTGCCAGCAGCCAACTTCGTGAGAGATCAACTAATGAAAAACTGTTTTTT. Its protein product is CASSQLRERSTNEKLFF.